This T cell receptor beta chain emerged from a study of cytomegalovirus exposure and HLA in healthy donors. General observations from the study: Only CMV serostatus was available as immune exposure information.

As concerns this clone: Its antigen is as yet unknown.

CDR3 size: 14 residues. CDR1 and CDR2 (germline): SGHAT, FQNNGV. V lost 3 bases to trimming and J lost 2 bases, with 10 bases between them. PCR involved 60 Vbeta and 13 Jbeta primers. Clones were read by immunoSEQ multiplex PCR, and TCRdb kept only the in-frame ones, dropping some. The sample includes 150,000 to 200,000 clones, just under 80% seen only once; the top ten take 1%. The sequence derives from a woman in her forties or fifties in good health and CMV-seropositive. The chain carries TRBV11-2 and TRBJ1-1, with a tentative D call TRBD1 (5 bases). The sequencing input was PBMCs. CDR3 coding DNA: TGTGCCAGCAGCTTCGAACGGACAAACACTGAAGCTTTCTTT. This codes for CASSFERTNTEAFF.